This TCR beta chain emerged from a study of T-cell reconstitution after alpha-beta-depleted transplantation in children. Preparing the TCRbeta library involved the use of unique molecular identifiers. TCRdb reprocessed the PCR reads via MiXCR and lists one record per CDR3 protein. Of approximately 400,000 distinct CDR3 sequences in the sample, roughly a tenth are singletons; the top ten hold 4.5% to 6.5%. This clonotype was counted only a few times. Germline-derived CDR1 and CDR2 are SGHNT and YYREEE (reference sequence). This CDR3 contains 17 residues. Losses at the gene ends were 0 bases for V and 5 bases for J; bases not matched to a gene: 10.

The V gene is TRBV5-4, the J gene TRBJ2-5, with TRBD2 matching over 10 bases. This clonotype originated in a human donor who donated a stem cell graft to a child with acute myeloid leukemia. Sample: PBMCs from the stem cell graft donor, taken from the stem cell graft. CDR3 sequence reads: CASSLANQRGGRETQYF. CDR3 DNA sequence: TGTGCCAGCAGCTTGGCCAACCAGCGGGGGGGGCGGGAGACCCAGTACTTC.